This is a list of T cell receptor beta chains from one sample in a study of T-cell reconstitution after alpha-beta-depleted transplantation in children. TCRdb re-called the PCR reads with MiXCR, one entry per CDR3 protein. The table records 450,000 to 700,000 distinct CDR3 sequences, over 25% of them present only once. The sequencing used PBMCs, collected before TCRalphabeta/CD19-depleted stem cell transplant. The receptors derive from a boy under two years old with Wiskott-Aldrich syndrome, due to receive a stem cell transplant. Each CDR3 is given with its conserved first and last residue. A D gene is named only where the DNA matches it firmly. A row's size may be missing; if present it is once, few, many or a size class.

CASSSFDSGELFF	TGTGCCAGCAGCAGTTTTGATTCCGGGGAGCTGTTTTTT	NA	NA	TRBV12-3/TRBV12-4	TRBJ2-2
CASSPNPQVRNQPQHF	TGTGCCAGCAGCCCTAATCCACAGGTCCGCAATCAGCCCCAGCATTTT	once	NA	TRBV7-6	TRBJ1-5
CASSLGGLTRTQYF	TGTGCCAGCAGCTTAGGGGGACTCACCCGGACCCAGTACTTC	NA	NA	TRBV11-2	TRBJ2-5
CASRTGTLNTGELFF	TGCGCCAGCAGGACCGGGACTCTGAACACCGGGGAGCTGTTTTTT	few	NA	TRBV5-1	TRBJ2-2
CASSKEAPGEDVETQYF	TGTGCCAGCAGCAAAGAAGCCCCCGGAGAGGACGTAGAGACCCAGTACTTC	few	NA	TRBV21-1	TRBJ2-5
CSARAAGGIRYNEQFF	TGCAGTGCTAGAGCTGCGGGAGGGATAAGGTACAATGAGCAGTTCTTC	few	TRBD2	TRBV20-1	TRBJ2-1
CASERTGDIQYF	TGTGCCAGCGAAAGGACAGGAGACATTCAGTACTTC	few	TRBD1	TRBV28	TRBJ2-4
CSTLGSGTGYPNEQFF	TGCAGCACCCTAGGATCCGGGACAGGGTACCCTAATGAGCAGTTCTTC	NA	TRBD1	TRBV29-1	TRBJ2-1
CSARDERAYEQYF	TGCAGTGCTAGAGATGAGAGGGCCTACGAGCAGTACTTC	few	NA	TRBV20-1	TRBJ2-7
CASSYRTARQETQYF	TGTGCCAGCAGTTACCGGACAGCCCGACAAGAGACCCAGTACTTC	NA	NA	TRBV6-5	TRBJ2-5
CASSLRQPGETQYF	TGCGCCAGCAGCTTGAGACAACCAGGGGAGACCCAGTACTTC	few	NA	TRBV5-1	TRBJ2-5
CASSLFSGRQETQYF	TGTGCCAGCAGCTTATTTAGCGGGCGGCAAGAGACCCAGTACTTC	NA	TRBD2	TRBV7-2	TRBJ2-5
CASSAGPQETQYF	TGCGCCAGCAGCGCGGGACCTCAAGAGACCCAGTACTTC	few	NA	TRBV5-1	TRBJ2-5
CASRVDISSGSADTQYF	TGTGCCAGCCGCGTAGATATTTCTAGCGGGAGCGCAGATACGCAGTATTTT	few	TRBD2	TRBV12-3/TRBV12-4	TRBJ2-3
CASSLAGGQGLRGHTDTQYF	TGCGCCAGCAGCTTGGCCGGAGGCCAAGGCTTAAGAGGGCACACAGATACGCAGTATTTT	few	NA	TRBV5-1	TRBJ2-3
CSARDKGVNEQFF	TGCAGTGCTAGAGATAAGGGAGTCAATGAGCAGTTCTTC	few	NA	TRBV20-1	TRBJ2-1
CASSWRTGGTYYEQYF	TGCGCCAGCAGCTGGAGAACAGGGGGCACGTACTACGAGCAGTACTTC	NA	TRBD1	TRBV5-1	TRBJ2-7
CASSVVGLPTYEQYF	TGCGCCAGCAGCGTGGTGGGACTACCGACCTACGAGCAGTACTTC	few	TRBD2	TRBV5-1	TRBJ2-7
CASGPDGSSYNEQFF	TGTGCCAGCGGGCCCGATGGGTCCTCCTACAATGAGCAGTTCTTC	few	NA	TRBV6-1	TRBJ2-1
CASTPDSRRQFF	TGTGCCAGCACCCCGGACTCCCGGCGGCAGTTCTTC	NA	NA	TRBV12-3/TRBV12-4	TRBJ2-1
CASSFYDRNSYEQYF	TGCGCCAGCAGCTTTTACGACAGAAATTCCTACGAGCAGTACTTC	NA	NA	TRBV5-1	TRBJ2-7
CSASDRPGDSPLHF	TGCAGTGCTTCAGACAGGCCCGGGGATTCACCCCTCCACTTT	few	NA	TRBV20-1	TRBJ1-6
CASSFQHEQFF	TGTGCCAGCAGTTTTCAACATGAGCAGTTCTTC	NA	NA	TRBV12-3/TRBV12-4	TRBJ2-1
CATSTRTSGRPGELFF	TGTGCCACCAGTACCAGGACTAGCGGGAGACCCGGGGAGCTGTTTTTT	once	TRBD2	TRBV24-1	TRBJ2-2
CASSLFSGSSYNEQFF	TGCGCCAGCAGCTTGTTTAGCGGGAGCTCCTACAATGAGCAGTTCTTC	NA	TRBD2	TRBV5-1	TRBJ2-1
CASRARGQMDNEQFF	TGTGCCAGCAGAGCCAGGGGACAGATGGACAATGAGCAGTTCTTC	NA	TRBD1	TRBV12-3/TRBV12-4	TRBJ2-1
CASSLVAGVAGELFF	TGCGCCAGCAGCTTGGTAGCGGGAGTTGCCGGGGAGCTGTTTTTT	NA	TRBD2	TRBV5-1	TRBJ2-2
CSANGNRLSNYGYTF	TGCAGTGCTAACGGGAACAGGCTTTCTAACTATGGCTACACCTTC	few	NA	TRBV20-1	TRBJ1-2
CASSNRGPNEKLFF	TGTGCCAGCAGCAACAGGGGCCCTAATGAAAAACTGTTTTTT	few	TRBD1	TRBV6-1	TRBJ1-4
CASSWRLAYSNEQFF	TGTGCCAGCAGCTGGAGACTAGCTTATTCCAATGAGCAGTTCTTC	few	TRBD2	TRBV5-6	TRBJ2-1
CASSLGGKVYEQYF	TGTGCCAGCAGTTTGGGCGGGAAGGTTTACGAGCAGTACTTC	NA	NA	TRBV12-3/TRBV12-4	TRBJ2-7
CASSSTGTSGQETQYF	TGCGCCAGCAGCTCCACGGGGACTAGCGGGCAAGAGACCCAGTACTTC	NA	TRBD2	TRBV5-1	TRBJ2-5
CASSGAFTDTQYF	TGTGCCAGCAGTGGGGCCTTCACAGATACGCAGTATTTT	few	NA	TRBV2	TRBJ2-3
CASKRHSTDTQYF	TGTGCCAGCAAGCGACATAGCACAGATACGCAGTATTTT	NA	NA	TRBV7-2	TRBJ2-3
CSATSSDLYNEQFF	TGCAGTGCTACATCTAGCGACCTATACAATGAGCAGTTCTTC	NA	NA	TRBV20-1	TRBJ2-1
CASSPDTPYEQYF	TGTGCCAGCAGTCCAGACACCCCCTACGAGCAGTACTTC	few	NA	TRBV7-2	TRBJ2-7
CASSVSSGRAPNEQFF	TGTGCCAGCAGCGTTTCTAGCGGGAGGGCCCCGAATGAGCAGTTCTTC	few	TRBD2	TRBV9	TRBJ2-1
CAWGLVQETQYF	TGTGCCTGGGGGCTAGTCCAAGAGACCCAGTACTTC	NA	NA	TRBV30	TRBJ2-5
CASSSTGIHTGELFF	TGTGCCAGCAGCTCGACTGGGATCCACACCGGGGAGCTGTTTTTT	few	NA	TRBV5-5	TRBJ2-2
CASSPGTSGTTRETQYF	TGTGCCAGCAGTCCAGGGACTAGCGGGACCACCAGGGAGACCCAGTACTTC	NA	TRBD2	TRBV6-1	TRBJ2-5
CASSPEGPYNEQFF	TGTGCCAGCAGCCCGGAGGGACCCTACAATGAGCAGTTCTTC	few	NA	TRBV7-2	TRBJ2-1
CSALSGYQETQYF	TGCAGTGCCCTTAGCGGCTACCAAGAGACCCAGTACTTC	NA	NA	TRBV20-1	TRBJ2-5
CASSPILAGAADTQYF	TGTGCCAGCTCACCGATACTAGCGGGAGCTGCAGATACGCAGTATTTT	many	TRBD2	TRBV18	TRBJ2-3
CSASWESRNYEQYF	TGCAGTGCTAGTTGGGAAAGCAGAAACTACGAGCAGTACTTC	NA	NA	TRBV20-1	TRBJ2-7
CSVGWGRGETQYF	TGCAGCGTTGGTTGGGGGCGGGGAGAGACCCAGTACTTC	few	NA	TRBV29-1	TRBJ2-5
CSVRGSTDTQYF	TGCAGCGTTAGGGGCAGCACAGATACGCAGTATTTT	NA	NA	TRBV29-1	TRBJ2-3
CAIRQRSTDTQYF	TGTGCCATCAGGCAGCGGAGCACAGATACGCAGTATTTT	NA	NA	TRBV10-3	TRBJ2-3
CASRSITDTQYF	TGTGCCAGCAGATCCATAACAGATACGCAGTATTTT	NA	NA	TRBV11-2	TRBJ2-3